Below, one TCR beta chain is given with its context. What this receptor recognizes is not known. Base qualities are not recorded, but no much larger clone differs from it by a single base. The collaborating institutions used their own protocols to collect whole blood in K2EDTA tubes. For TCRbeta analysis, collaborator samples were shipped as frozen whole blood, as isolated PBMCs, or as DNA extracted from either sample type. The record originates from a study of blood T cell repertoires in COVID-19 (dated by TCRdb to about 2020). Notes on the research overall: The collaborator samples originated in the United States, Italy and Spain and spanned the acute and convalescent phases of COVID-19. The material from the prospective study consisted of cDNA or gDNA derived from T cells, B-cell-depleted T cells, or PBMCs. Subjects who had been exposed to COVID-19, were actively infected with it, or had recovered from it provided the deeply sampled blood TCRbeta repertoires that made up the dataset. The repertoires were released in a freely available public database meant as a resource for research on the immune response to SARS-CoV-2. Samples were obtained from the ongoing ImmuneRACE study (first 160 participants) and from some 1,300 subjects provided by 6 global collaborators. A de-identified subject ID, COVID-19 status, age in years and sex were almost always included in the sample metadata. Where HLA class I and class II types were available, the types were taken from metadata supplied by the sample provider, not from assay-based typing. Points the paper makes about the study in general: Clinical and demographic metadata were provided uncurated, with the amount varying by source and participant.

TCRbeta CDR3 regions were amplified from genomic DNA by means of the immunoSEQ Assay, a bias-controlled multiplex PCR. The study's processing was this. The number of nucleated cells in each sample was estimated from the amplification of reference gene primers within the assay. Sequence reads were collapsed and filtered to measure the absolute abundance of every unique TCRbeta CDR3 rearrangement. Productive Simpson clonality was computed per sample as the square root of Simpson's diversity index over productive rearrangements. TCRdb mirrors the immuneACCESS table, restricted to in-frame sequences. Some clones are absent from its copies; in checked studies, under half trace to an unresolved V gene, and the reason for the others is unknown. The V and J calls and clone size are taken from that table; D and trimming were inferred from the DNA. The sample table contains some 65,000 clones; only one count was recorded for 85% to 95% of them. The ten largest clones take up about 2.6% of the sample.

Its CDR3 holds 15 amino acids, cysteine through phenylalanine. The DNA shown is the 45-base CDR3, in frame from base 1. Cut back by 3 bases and 2 bases, the V and J ends lie 11 bases apart. In the germline V gene, CDR1 corresponds to SNHLY and CDR2 to FYNNEI. The TCR was taken from a man in his sixties or seventies with active COVID-19. The specimen sequenced was peripheral blood. The rearranged chain carries TRBV2 and TRBJ2-1, and TRBD1 may be the D gene, going by 6 matching bases. The CDR3 protein: CASSDQGPAYNEQFF. The DNA sequence is given as TGTGCCAGCAGTGATCAGGGGCCGGCCTACAATGAGCAGTTCTTC.